The sequence of this T cell receptor (beta chain) was determined in a study of immune evolution from preneoplasia to lung adenocarcinoma. Profiled with immunoSEQ multiplex PCR; TCRdb holds only in-frame clones, not every one. The data contain around 6,200 clones, 81% of them singletons. With 10 bases removed from V and 1 base from J, the gap between germline ends came to 16 bases. In germline, CDR1 is MNHEY, CDR2 SMNVEV (reference sequence). The CDR3 has 14 amino acids. Material: FFPE invasive lung adenocarcinoma tissue. This sequence was found in a person between 50 and 60 years old with lung adenocarcinoma. The genes are TRBV27 and TRBJ1-2; possible D gene TRBD1, 6 bases. This CDR3 reads CATSLGGRNYGYTF. CDR3 DNA sequence: TGTGCCACCTCTTTAGGGGGGCGTAACTATGGCTACACCTTC.